A single sample gave rise to the 25 T cell receptor beta chains below, sequenced in a study of T-cell memory formation after mild COVID-19. Each CDR3 protein gets one entry after TCRdb re-called the 5' RACE reads with MiXCR. The data hold about 560,000 distinct CDR3 sequences, with less than 25% observed a single time. The sample comprised PBMCs or a T cell subset sorted from them (not recorded which). The receptor source for this set is an adult woman who had mild COVID-19 (a few samples of this study predate the infection). Cell type and time point are not known.

This clonotype showed up just a few times. J is TRBJ1-6 and V is TRBV5-4, with TRBD1 matching over 10 bases. Trimming at V came to 3 bases and at J to 9 bases, leaving 3 bases not matched to a gene. The CDR3 contains 14 residues. CDR1 and CDR2 from the germline V gene are SGHNT and YYREEE (reference sequence). CDR3: CASSSRDRGSPLHF. Here the CDR3 DNA reads TGTGCCAGCAGCTCCCGGGACAGGGGTTCACCCCTCCACTTT.

This clonotype was counted only a few times. The V gene is TRBV5-1, the J gene TRBJ2-2; 8 nucleotides align to TRBD1. The germline CDR1 and CDR2 sequences are SGHRS and YFSETQ. This CDR3 region has 15 residues. V lost 3 bases and J lost 4; bases outside the gene matches: 5. The CDR3 here is CASSSDRAVTGELFF. The CDR3 DNA reads as TGCGCCAGCAGCTCGGACAGGGCCGTCACCGGGGAGCTGTTTTTT.

The chain carries TRBV7-6 and TRBJ2-5; 8 bases match TRBD2. The germline V gene has CDR1 SGHVS and CDR2 FNYEAQ. The CDR3 runs 16 residues. J gave up 0 bases and V 2 bases, and 5 bases lay outside the gene matches. CDR3 coding DNA: TGTGCCAGCAGCTTAAATGCGGGAGGCTACCAAGAGACCCAGTACTTC. It yields the protein CASSLNAGGYQETQYF. The full variable domain, its missing parts supplied by reference TRBV7-6 and TRBJ2-5, is GAGVSQSPRYKVTKRGQDVALRCDPISGHVSLYWYRQALGQGPEFLTYFNYEAQQDKSGLPNDRFSAERPEGSISTLTIQRTEQRDSAMYRCASSLNAGGYQETQYFGPGTRLLVL.

This clonotype was seen a single time. This likely comes from a read error, as the CDR3 has no conserved phenylalanine or tryptophan at its end. This rearrangement joins TRBV27 to TRBJ2-3; TRBD2 matches at 11 bases. V dropped 6 bases and J dropped 11; count of bases not matched to a gene: 22. Per the germline V gene, CDR1 is MNHEY and CDR2 is SMNVEV (reference sequence). CDR3 length: 18 residues. Written as DNA, the CDR3 is TGTGCCAGCAGAAGCCGGACAGCCGGGACTAGCGGAGGGGTTATGCAGTATATT. It is translated as CASRSRTAGTSGGVMQYI.

A few counts support this clonotype. The V gene is TRBV2, the J gene TRBJ2-1; 15 nucleotides align to TRBD2. The CDR3 has 16 residues. Germline assignment: CDR1 SNHLY and CDR2 FYNNEI. Trimming cost V 7 bases and J 8 bases; bases outside gene matches: 9. The chain's CDR3 is CASTGLAGGPQDEQFF. CDR3 DNA sequence: TGTGCCAGCACCGGACTAGCGGGAGGGCCCCAGGATGAGCAGTTCTTC.

The V call is TRBV5-1, the J call TRBJ2-2, with D uncertain. From germline, CDR1 is SGHRS and CDR2 YFSETQ. The CDR3 length is 16 residues. Between the trimmed V and J ends, which lost 0 bases and 4 bases, there was a span of 13 bases. In DNA form, the CDR3 reads TGCGCCAGCAGCTTGGCCGATCTCAGGTCCACCGGGGAGCTGTTTTTT. It specifies CASSLADLRSTGELFF.

This clonotype showed up just a few times. V and J are TRBV7-9 and TRBJ2-1, with D maybe TRBD2 (5 bases). The CDR3 loop spans 13 amino acids. V dropped 4 bases and J dropped 10 bases, with 14 bases sitting between them. Germline loops: CDR1 SEHNR, CDR2 FQNEAQ (reference sequence). Here the CDR3 reads CASSSWEWKEQFF. The DNA for the CDR3 is TGTGCCAGCAGCTCGTGGGAGTGGAAAGAGCAGTTCTTC.

The chain combines TRBV5-4 with TRBJ2-2; a weak D match, TRBD2 (6 bases). The germline V and J ends were trimmed by 3 bases and 4 bases, with 13 bases remaining between them. The CDR3 runs to 15 residues. Germline V gene sequence: CDR1 SGHNT, CDR2 YYREEE (reference sequence). The CDR3 protein is CASSSPRDFTGELFF. Here the CDR3 DNA reads TGTGCCAGCAGCTCCCCTAGGGACTTCACCGGGGAGCTGTTTTTT.

This clonotype was picked up a small number of times. This rearrangement joins TRBV15 to TRBJ2-2, with TRBD1 as a possible D gene (6 bases). Germline CDR1 LNHNV, CDR2 YYDKDF (reference sequence). Between the trimmed V and J ends, which lost 0 bases and 4 bases, there was a span of 12 bases. This CDR3 spans 16 amino acids. DNA for the CDR3: TGTGCCACCAGCAGAGATTGGGGGCAAGGCACCGGGGAGCTGTTTTTT. This codes for CATSRDWGQGTGELFF. Looking up the rest from reference TRBV15 and TRBJ2-2 gives the full variable domain: DAMVIQNPRYQVTQFGKPVTLSCSQTLNHNVMYWYQQKSSQAPKLLFHYYDKDFNNEADTPDNFQSRRPNTSFCFLDIRSPGLGDTAMYLCATSRDWGQGTGELFFGEGSRLTVL.

This clonotype was observed a handful of times. This rearrangement joins TRBV7-2 to TRBJ2-1, with D possibly called TRBD1 or TRBD2 (7 bases each). Germline V lookup: CDR1 SGHTA, CDR2 FQGNSA. Trimming pared 7 bases from V and 7 bases from J, leaving 17 bases between. The CDR3 is 14 amino acids. The CDR3 protein is CASIPGGAWNEQFF. As DNA, the CDR3 is TGTGCCAGCATCCCAGGGGGGGCATGGAATGAGCAGTTCTTC. The full variable domain, rest sourced from reference TRBV7-2 and TRBJ2-1, is GAGVSQSPSNKVTEKGKDVELRCDPISGHTALYWYRQSLGQGLEFLIYFQGNSAPDKSGLPSDRFSAERTGGSVSTLTIQRTQQEDSAVYLCASIPGGAWNEQFFGPGTRLTVL.

This clonotype was detected a few times. This sequence joins TRBV4-2 and TRBJ2-4; possibly TRBD1 for D (5 bases). V gave up 4 bases and J gave up 1 base, with 11 bases separating them. CDR1 is LGHNA, CDR2 YNFKEQ, per germline. The CDR3 runs to 15 residues. CDR3 sequence (DNA): TGTGCCAGCAGCCCCGTGACAGCCGCCAAAAACATTCAGTACTTC. Its translation is CASSPVTAAKNIQYF.

This clonotype turned up a few times. The genes are TRBV30 and TRBJ2-3, with D uncertain. CDR1 GTSNPN and CDR2 SVGIG come from the germline V gene (reference sequence). The CDR3 covers 13 residues. V lost 5 bases, J lost 0 bases, and 9 bases lay in between. The CDR3 is CAWAPGSTDTQYF. The CDR3 DNA follows: TGTGCCTGGGCGCCGGGTAGCACAGATACGCAGTATTTT.

This clonotype was observed a handful of times. The chain is built from TRBV6-5 and TRBJ2-1; 8 nucleotides agree with TRBD2. V trimming: 2 bases; J trimming: 4 bases; junction bases outside the gene matches: 7. This CDR3 has 16 residues. Germline V gene lookup returns CDR1 MNHEY and CDR2 SVGAGI. As DNA, the CDR3 is TGTGCCAGCAGTTACCCGAGCGGGAGCCTGTACAATGAGCAGTTCTTC. Its translation is CASSYPSGSLYNEQFF.

V is TRBV12-3 or TRBV12-4 and J is TRBJ2-2; D is ambiguous. The CDR3 covers 15 residues. Deletions cut 6 bases from V and 7 bases from J, with 18 bases between. CDR3 loop: CASSLVGQLYGELFF. The CDR3 region has the DNA TGTGCCAGCAGCCTTGTCGGCCAGCTGTACGGGGAGCTGTTTTTT.

The V gene is TRBV4-1, the J gene TRBJ1-2, with a tentative D call TRBD1 (5 bases). Trimming removed 0 bases at V and 4 bases at J, with 12 bases between. The CDR3 runs 15 residues. Germline loops: CDR1 MGHRA, CDR2 YSYEKL. The CDR3 region is CASSQDRWGLYGYTF. The CDR3, as DNA: TGCGCCAGCAGCCAAGATAGGTGGGGCCTCTATGGCTACACCTTC.

This rearrangement joins TRBV20-1 to TRBJ2-7; TRBD2 matches 7 bases. This CDR3 has 13 amino acids. Germline V gene sequence: CDR1 DFQATT, CDR2 SNEGSKA (reference sequence). Trimming removed 3 bases from V and 6 bases from J; junction bases left unmatched: 8. For the CDR3, the DNA is TGCAGTGCTAGCTTTGCGGGAGACGTCGAGCAGTACTTC. This sequence encodes CSASFAGDVEQYF.

J is TRBJ2-5 and V is TRBV4-3; D is unclear. This CDR3 region has 19 residues. Per the germline V gene, CDR1 is LGHNA and CDR2 is YSLEER. V was trimmed by 1 base and J by 4 bases, leaving 25 bases between them. Here the CDR3 DNA reads TGCGCCAGCAGCCAAGCCCTTTGGTCGGACGCCGAGAGCCTAGAGACCCAGTACTTC. Protein: CASSQALWSDAESLETQYF.

The rearrangement links TRBV24-1 to TRBJ2-2; 9 bases match TRBD1. The V gene's germline CDR1 is KGHDR and CDR2 SFDVKD. This CDR3 is built from 17 residues. The V segment lost 6 bases and the J segment 5 bases; nucleotides outside the gene matches: 12. CDR3 residues: CATSPPVGTGITGELFF. CDR3 in DNA: TGTGCCACCAGTCCCCCCGTGGGGACAGGGATTACCGGGGAGCTGTTTTTT.

A few counts support this clonotype. V is TRBV7-6 and J is TRBJ2-7; D possibly corresponds to TRBD2 (6 bases). Trimming pared 5 bases from V and 0 bases from J, leaving 11 bases between. The CDR3 is 14 residues long. CDR1 is SGHVS, CDR2 FNYEAQ, per germline. The CDR3 DNA reads as TGTGCCAGCAGCGAGGGACTGTTCTCCTACGAGCAGTACTTC. As protein: CASSEGLFSYEQYF.

This clonotype was detected only a few times. The chain links TRBV7-6 to TRBJ2-7; perhaps D is TRBD1 or TRBD2 (5 bases each). CDR1 and CDR2 from the germline V gene are SGHVS and FNYEAQ. The CDR3 has 14 amino acids. V gave up 5 bases and J gave up 2 bases, with 13 bases separating them. This CDR3 is CASSPGAAAYEQYF. DNA for the CDR3: TGTGCCAGCAGCCCCGGGGCCGCCGCCTACGAGCAGTACTTC.

This chain uses TRBV12-3 or TRBV12-4 with TRBJ1-2, with D unresolved. The CDR3 is made up of 15 amino acids. V was pared by 1 base and J by 5 bases, with 14 bases between. The CDR3 here is CASSLEYSPAYGYTF. In DNA form, the CDR3 reads TGTGCCAGCAGTTTAGAGTACTCCCCGGCGTATGGCTACACCTTC.

This chain joins TRBV2 and TRBJ2-7; D unclear. V dropped 2 bases and J dropped 5 bases, with 4 bases sitting between them. Germline CDR1 SNHLY, CDR2 FYNNEI. The CDR3 covers 11 residues. The CDR3 DNA reads as TGTGCCAGCAGTGAACTCAACGAGCAGTACTTC. The encoded protein is CASSELNEQYF.

The CDR3 spells CASNKGTRYGYTF. CDR3 sequence (DNA): TGTGCCAGCAATAAAGGGACTCGGTATGGCTACACCTTC. The rearrangement joins TRBV12-3 or TRBV12-4 to TRBJ1-2, with D possibly matching TRBD1 (5 bases). There are 13 residues in the CDR3. V was trimmed by 7 bases and J by 5 bases, leaving 14 bases between them.

This chain joins TRBV3-1 and TRBJ1-1, with D hard to call. Looked up from germline, CDR1 is LGHDT and CDR2 is YNNKEL (reference sequence). There are 14 residues in the CDR3. Trimming shortened V by 1 base and J by 0 bases, and 6 bases separated the two germline ends. The chain's CDR3 is CASSQALVNTEAFF. CDR3 sequence (DNA): TGTGCCAGCAGCCAAGCCTTGGTGAACACTGAAGCTTTCTTT.

CDR3 in amino acids: CASSLRGVGQPQHF. Here the CDR3 DNA reads TGTGCCAGCAGCTTAAGGGGAGTTGGCCAGCCCCAGCATTTT. The chain employs TRBV7-2 and TRBJ1-5; a possible D gene is TRBD1 (5 bases). CDR1 SGHTA and CDR2 FQGNSA come from the germline V gene. The CDR3 length is 14 residues. The germline V and J ends were trimmed by 2 bases and 7 bases, with 12 bases remaining between them.